This T cell receptor (beta chain) stems from a study of cytomegalovirus exposure and HLA in healthy donors. Turning to the study itself: Genotyping of more than 300 donors showed that roughly 80% belonged to the Caucasian-associated ancestry cluster. Points from the study as a whole: Immune exposure information comprised only CMV serostatus. It was assumed in the presence/absence analyses that sequencing depth was roughly uniform across donors.

In regard to this clone: Antigen unknown.

Trimming removed 5 bases from V and 5 bases from J, with 6 bases in between. CDR3 length: 11 amino acids. The germline V gene has CDR1 MDHEN and CDR2 SYDVKM. PCR employed 60 Vbeta and 13 Jbeta primers. Some clones are missing from TCRdb's copy, which holds only in-frame ones; the method was immunoSEQ multiplex PCR. The profile shows 74,000 or so clones, roughly 80% of them singletons. Material: PBMCs. The clonotype comes from a woman aged 35 to 49 in good health and CMV-seropositive. V is TRBV28 and J is TRBJ1-1; D is unresolved. DNA of the CDR3: TGTGCCAGCAGTACTATGACTGAAGCTTTCTTT. This translates into CASSTMTEAFF. The whole variable domain, remainder taken from reference TRBV28 and TRBJ1-1, is DVKVTQSSRYLVKRTGEKVFLECVQDMDHENMFWYRQDPGLGLRLIYFSYDVKMKEKGDIPEGYSVSREKKERFSLILESASTNQTSMYLCASSTMTEAFFGQGTRLTVV.